Sequencing of this TCR beta chain was carried out in a study of a mutant IDH1 vaccine in newly diagnosed glioma listed by TCRdb under 2021. General notes on the study: Eight vaccinations were administered to patients in weeks 1, 3, 5, 7, 11, 15, 19 and 23, corresponding to visits V03 through V10. Longitudinal TCRB deep sequencing was done for 25 to 30 treated patients, wherever samples were available for exploratory analyses. Before enrollment, most patients had been given radiochemotherapy with temozolomide as standard therapy, while the rest had received either radiotherapy alone or temozolomide alone. Vaccination started 4-6 weeks after radiotherapy alone, or was given together with temozolomide cycles in the groups whose treatment included chemotherapy. Peripheral blood was drawn at six visits: V03 (baseline), V05, V07, V10, V12 and V13. Of the 25 to 35 patients who were treated, approximately 60% were male and about 40% were female, and the mean age was around 41 years.

The receptor library was made with the immunoSEQ multiplex PCR assay. Rearranged TCR beta chain sequences were amplified using the hsTCRB Kit according to the manufacturer's protocol. Sequencing of TCRB libraries was carried out on an Illumina MiSeq. From the authors' description of their analysis: The kit vendor's proprietary platform handled demultiplexing, trimming and gene mapping. Sourced from immuneACCESS, this table was stored by TCRdb with only in-frame sequences that have V and J called. A share of the clones is absent; for the studies checked, an unresolved V gene accounts for under half, and the remainder has no known explanation. Clonal size and the V and J genes are those of that table, whereas D and trimming came from the DNA. Counted in this sample were 70,000 to 95,000 clones; around 83% of them appeared once. Together, the top ten hold over 0.7% of the sample. Paper-wide results and their limitations: Pseudoprogression appeared unrelated to alterations in the top peripheral T cell clonotypes detected by TCRB sequencing. The authors noted that analyses of patient blood samples could not be reproduced because of sample limitations. PBMC samples for TCRB deep sequencing were selected based on availability. Immune responses induced by the vaccine were seen in 90% to 95% of patients across multiple MHC alleles.

The time point tag for this specimen amounts to: week 23, last vaccination. Every vaccine dose consisted of 300 ug of a 20-mer mutant IDH1 peptide in Montanide, administered subcutaneously together with topical imiquimod. All donors had newly diagnosed IDH1-mutant astrocytomas of WHO grade 3 or 4 that showed loss of nuclear ATRX. The samples were drawn from NOA16, a multicentre, single-arm, open-label phase I trial in Germany that tested a mutant IDH1 peptide vaccine in humans for the first time. The DNeasy Blood and Tissue Kit was used to extract genomic DNA from EDTA blood for TCRB sequencing. Via the germline V gene, CDR1 is SGHVS and CDR2 FNYEAQ. V lost 2 bases and J lost 5 bases; the stretch between them is 21 bases long. The CDR3 covers 17 residues, taking in both the cysteine and the phenylalanine. The DNA shown is the 51-base CDR3, in frame from base 1. A word on this clone: It has no known antigen specificity. No base quality information exists; no much larger clone differs at one position.

The receptor's source is a woman in her 50s with glioma. Specimen: PBMCs, collected from a glioma patient whose treatment included an IDH1 peptide vaccine. The chain is assembled from TRBV7-6 and TRBJ2-5; the D region is possibly TRBD1 or TRBD2, each matching across 7 bases. The nucleotide sequence is given as TGTGCCAGCAGCTTAACCCCAGACAGGGTCGGGAGGGAGACCCAGTACTTC. This yields the protein CASSLTPDRVGRETQYF.